This T cell receptor (beta chain) emerged from a study of blood T cell repertoires in COVID-19. Whole-study context: COVID-19 samples, acute and convalescent, were from the United States, Italy and Spain.

V dropped 8 bases and J dropped 5; count of bases not matched to a gene: 13. The CDR3 has 16 amino acids. Germline-derived CDR1 and CDR2 are MNHEY and SMNVEV (reference sequence). Profiling relied on immunoSEQ multiplex PCR, and the TCRdb table lists in-frame clones only, not all of them. The table shows about 190,000 clones, with around nine tenths occurring only once. The clonotype originates from a middle-aged woman who had recovered from COVID-19. The material sequenced was peripheral blood. This chain connects TRBV27 to TRBJ2-1, with 9 bases aligning to TRBD2. The CDR3 loop is CASPTISGRQDNEQFF. In DNA, the CDR3 is TGTGCCAGCCCTACGATTAGCGGGAGACAGGACAATGAGCAGTTCTTC.